One sample yielded the 12 T cell receptor beta chains listed below, sequenced in a study of cytomegalovirus exposure and HLA in healthy donors. Primers for the PCR totalled 60 Vbeta and 13 Jbeta. The table came from immunoSEQ multiplex PCR; TCRdb's copy has only in-frame clones and leaves some out. This repertoire shows fewer than 150,000 clones, over 70% found once; its top ten account for roughly 2.8%. Sample: PBMCs. Every receptor here comes from a male donor in good health and CMV-seronegative.

The chain carries TRBV11-3 and TRBJ2-2, with D unresolved. CDR3 length: 12 amino acids. V was cut by 5 bases and J by 5 bases, with 6 bases left in between. Germline V gene data show CDR1 as SGHNT and CDR2 as YENEEA. CDR3 residues: CASSPQTGELFF. The DNA for the CDR3 is TGTGCCAGCAGCCCACAGACCGGGGAGCTGTTTTTT.

On this clone: The junction departs from the called germline gene at one end, perhaps through a read error. The chain combines TRBV12-5 with TRBJ2-1, with a possible D match to TRBD2 (5 bases). Germline V gene data show CDR1 as LGHNT and CDR2 as FRNRAP. The CDR3 runs 14 residues. CDR3 sequence reads: CASGSSAKDSQVVF. CDR3 in DNA: TGTGCTAGTGGTTCGTCAGCCAAGGACTCTCAAGTGGTCTTC.

The chain recombines TRBV11-2 with TRBJ2-7; 9 positions match TRBD2. V lost 4 bases, J lost 2 bases, and 18 bases stayed unmatched. Per the germline V gene, CDR1 is SGHAT and CDR2 is FQNNGV. This CDR3 contains 19 residues. For the CDR3, the DNA is TGTGCCAGCAGCTCCCCCTCCCCTGGACTAGCGTACACAACCTACGAGCAGTACTTC. It translates to CASSSPSPGLAYTTYEQYF.

This chain uses TRBV5-1 with TRBJ2-5, with 14 nucleotides matching TRBD2. The CDR3 loop spans 16 amino acids. J gave up 5 bases and V 4 bases, and 7 bases lay outside the gene matches. The V gene's germline CDR1 is SGHRS and CDR2 YFSETQ. CDR3 coding DNA: TGCGCCAGCAGCGCCGGGACTAGCGGGAGTGAGGAGACCCAGTACTTC. This sequence encodes CASSAGTSGSEETQYF.

In its sample, this clone was seen once. The V gene is TRBV19, the J gene TRBJ1-5; D gene uncertain. This CDR3 is 16 amino acids long. Germline V gene data show CDR1 as LNHDA and CDR2 as SQIVND (reference sequence). Between the trimmed V and J ends, which lost 2 bases and 0 bases, there was a span of 11 bases. CDR3 region: CASSIRRGLSNQPQHF. CDR3 DNA sequence: TGTGCCAGTAGTATAAGACGTGGACTTAGCAATCAGCCCCAGCATTTT.

The chain recombines TRBV7-2 with TRBJ2-7; D possibly corresponds to TRBD1 (6 bases). CDR3 length: 13 amino acids. The V gene lost 5 bases and the J gene lost 2 bases, with 10 bases spanning the gap. CDR1 is SGHTA, CDR2 FQGNSA, per germline. Here the CDR3 reads CASSRTEPYEQYF. The CDR3 nucleotides are TGTGCCAGCAGCCGGACAGAGCCCTACGAGCAGTACTTC. Full variable domain (rest looked up from reference TRBV7-2 and TRBJ2-7): GAGVSQSPSNKVTEKGKDVELRCDPISGHTALYWYRQSLGQGLEFLIYFQGNSAPDKSGLPSDRFSAERTGGSVSTLTIQRTQQEDSAVYLCASSRTEPYEQYFGPGTRLTVT.

The rearrangement joins TRBV27 to TRBJ2-5; 8 bases fit TRBD2. CDR1 is MNHEY and CDR2 is SMNVEV in the germline V gene (reference sequence). The trim removed 5 bases at V and 5 bases at J, leaving 13 bases unmatched. There are 16 residues in the CDR3. This chain's CDR3 is CASSPSGGGPGETQYF. CDR3 nucleotides: TGTGCCAGCAGTCCCAGTGGCGGGGGGCCTGGTGAGACCCAGTACTTC.

Worth noting for this clone: Other nucleotide sequences from this sample produce the same CDR3. The chain combines TRBV21-1 with TRBJ1-3. TRBV21-1 is noted as a pseudogene. The CDR3 has 19 residues. CDR3 residues: CASSTLVGGIRGEGNTIYF. DNA for the CDR3: TGTGCCAGCAGCACCCTAGTGGGGGGGATCCGGGGTGAAGGAAACACCATATATTTT.

The chain carries TRBV25-1 and TRBJ1-5; 7 bases match TRBD1. CDR3 length: 14 amino acids. Per germline, CDR1 MGHDK and CDR2 SYGVNS. Unmatched junction bases numbered 7, after V lost 4 bases and J lost 7 bases. CDR3 DNA sequence: TGTGCCAGCAGTGGGACAGGTATTGGACAGCCCCAGCATTTT. This gives the protein CASSGTGIGQPQHF.

The J gene is TRBJ2-3, the V gene TRBV20-1; D unresolved. This CDR3 contains 11 residues. Germline CDR1 DFQATT, CDR2 SNEGSKA (reference sequence). The V end lost 5 bases, the J end lost 4 bases, and 7 bases lay between the germline ends. Here the CDR3 DNA reads TGCAGTGCTCTAGATCCAGATACGCAGTATTTT. Encoded protein: CSALDPDTQYF.

The chain has TRBV5-1 and TRBJ1-1; D perhaps matches TRBD1 (6 bases). The CDR3 totals 11 residues. CDR1 and CDR2 (germline): SGHRS, YFSETQ. V gave up 4 bases and J gave up 11 bases, with 12 bases separating them. The CDR3 DNA is TGCGCCAGCAGCAGGGGGAACGGGGCTTTCTTT. It specifies CASSRGNGAFF.

This clone was found once. J is TRBJ1-6 and V is TRBV7-8, with 7 bases lining up with TRBD1. CDR3 length: 15 residues. Germline loops: CDR1 SGHVS, CDR2 FQNEAQ. V shed 3 bases, J shed 9 bases, and the junction held 8 bases outside the gene matches. The CDR3 spells CASSLEGAAPSPLHF. The CDR3 DNA is TGTGCCAGCAGCTTGGAGGGGGCAGCCCCTTCACCCCTCCACTTT.